This TCR beta chain stems from a study of blood T cell repertoires in COVID-19. Background on the study: Sites across the United States, Italy and Spain contributed samples from acute and convalescent COVID-19.

In the study's own analysis: The assay estimated nucleated cells by amplifying reference gene primers. Profiling relied on immunoSEQ multiplex PCR, and the TCRdb table lists in-frame clones only, not all of them. V and J calls and clone size are given by that table; D and trimming were obtained from the DNA. Among some 340,000 clones listed, around four fifths were seen once. Germline V gene lookup returns CDR1 SEHNR and CDR2 FQNEAQ (reference sequence). This CDR3 is built from 14 residues. The V end lost 0 bases, the J end lost 3 bases, and 8 bases lay between the germline ends. Sequencing was done on a sample of peripheral blood. The rearrangement joins TRBV7-9 to TRBJ2-5; the D gene is possibly TRBD1 (5 bases). This clonotype originated in a man under 40 with active or convalescent COVID-19. Here the CDR3 reads CASSLAQGEETQYF. CDR3 DNA: TGTGCCAGCAGCTTAGCGCAGGGTGAAGAGACCCAGTACTTC.